This T cell receptor (beta chain) was captured by sequencing in a study of beta chain features in type 1 diabetes. Findings of the study overall: Shorter TCRB CDR3s, moderately but significantly so, were found in Type 1 diabetes patients in all four CD4+ subsets. Type 1 diabetes patients had VDJ junctions that carried fewer insertions and more deletions.

CD4+ naive, central memory, regulatory and stem cell-like memory cells were sorted via CD45RO/CCR7/CD25/CD127/CD95/CD27. After removal of 4 bases from V and 7 bases from J, the junction contained 6 bases not matched to a gene. The CDR3 runs 15 residues. Germline lookup yields CDR1 SGDLS and CDR2 YYNGEE. Note on this clone: Antigen unknown.

Every bit of the isolated RNA underwent reverse transcription, so sequencing read expressed TCRB transcripts. Several million reads per sample on average were obtained from naive, central memory and regulatory T cell samples. Sequenced by immunoSEQ multiplex PCR; TCRdb stores in-frame clones only, minus some. The repertoire holds 300,000 or so clones, with 13% as singletons. Material for sequencing was naive CD4+ T cells from blood. The clonotype was recovered from a woman younger than 35 with type 1 diabetes. The chain couples TRBV9 to TRBJ2-1; 12 bases are shared with TRBD2. Here the CDR3 reads CASSPGLAGLNEQFF. CDR3 in DNA: TGTGCCAGCAGCCCCGGACTAGCGGGACTGAATGAGCAGTTCTTC.